Sequencing of this T cell receptor (beta chain) was carried out in a study of cytomegalovirus exposure and HLA in healthy donors. Notes on the study in general: In a later analysis, productive TCRs from donors in an Asian-associated ancestry cluster reportedly carried fewer N-insertions than the cohort mean. The investigators catalogued 150 or so TCR beta chains as cytomegalovirus-associated. The authors assumed roughly uniform sequencing depth across donors for presence/absence analyses.

It was with 60 Vbeta and 13 Jbeta primers that the PCR ran. The method was immunoSEQ multiplex PCR; TCRdb's version includes in-frame clones alone and lacks a portion of them. The sample has approximately 250,000 clones; roughly 78% are singletons. As concerns this clone: What it binds is not known.

The germline CDR1 and CDR2 sequences are GTSNPN and SVGIG (reference sequence). This CDR3 region has 14 residues. The source material was PBMCs. V is TRBV30 and J is TRBJ2-1, with D maybe TRBD2 (6 bases). This receptor was identified in a boy younger than 18 in good health and CMV-seronegative. The CDR3 DNA reads as TGTTCCTCGCGGGGCTTGAGCTCCTACAATGAGCAGTTCTTC. Its translation is CSSRGLSSYNEQFF.